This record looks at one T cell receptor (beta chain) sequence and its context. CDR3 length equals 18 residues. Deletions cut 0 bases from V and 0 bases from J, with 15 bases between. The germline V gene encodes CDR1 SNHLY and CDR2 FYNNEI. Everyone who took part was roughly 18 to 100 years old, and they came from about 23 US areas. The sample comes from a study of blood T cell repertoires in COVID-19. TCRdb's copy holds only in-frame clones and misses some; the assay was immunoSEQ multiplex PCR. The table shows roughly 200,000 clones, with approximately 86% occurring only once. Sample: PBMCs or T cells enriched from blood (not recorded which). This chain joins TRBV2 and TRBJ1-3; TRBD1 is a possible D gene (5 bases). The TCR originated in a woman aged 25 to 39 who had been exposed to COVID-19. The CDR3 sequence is CASSEAPGLLSSGNTIYF. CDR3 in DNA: TGTGCCAGCAGTGAAGCGCCGGGACTCCTGAGCTCTGGAAACACCATATATTTT.